This passage covers 27 T cell receptor beta chains from one sample sequenced in a study of blood T cell repertoires in COVID-19. Assay used: immunoSEQ multiplex PCR; TCRdb lists only in-frame clones, some missing. This table holds just under 60,000 clones, around 80% found once. Source material: peripheral blood. The receptors were gathered from a man older than 75 with acute or convalescent COVID-19.

J is TRBJ1-2 and V is TRBV9; no clear D gene. V dropped 0 bases and J dropped 4 bases, with 10 bases sitting between them. CDR3 length: 14 residues. Germline CDR1 SGDLS, CDR2 YYNGEE. The CDR3 sequence: CASSVDPSGYGYTF. In nucleotides, the CDR3 is TGTGCCAGCAGCGTAGATCCGTCCGGCTATGGCTACACCTTC.

The count of this clone is one. Other DNA sequences in the same sample also yield this CDR3. The V call is TRBV7-2, the J call TRBJ1-2, with 7 bases lining up with TRBD1. CDR3 length: 15 residues. Losses at the gene ends were 3 bases for V and 4 bases for J; bases not matched to a gene: 8. Looked up from germline, CDR1 is SGHTA and CDR2 is FQGNSA. In DNA, the CDR3 is TGTGCCAGCAGCTTGACAGGGCTCATCCCCTATGGCTACACCTTC. The encoded protein is CASSLTGLIPYGYTF.

The V gene is TRBV5-1, the J gene TRBJ1-1; 9 nucleotides agree with TRBD1. The J segment lost 5 bases and the V segment lost 2 bases, leaving 4 bases of the junction unmatched. The CDR3 extends over 14 amino acids. Germline CDR1 reads SGHRS; CDR2 reads YFSETQ. This chain's CDR3 is CASSLQGARTEAFF. The CDR3 coding sequence is TGCGCCAGCAGCTTACAGGGGGCTCGTACTGAAGCTTTCTTT. Drawing the rest from reference TRBV5-1 and TRBJ1-1, the complete variable domain is KAGVTQTPRYLIKTRGQQVTLSCSPISGHRSVSWYQQTPGQGLQFLFEYFSETQRNKGNFPGRFSGRQFSNSRSEMNVSTLELGDSALYLCASSLQGARTEAFFGQGTRLTVV.

The chain joins TRBV12-5 to TRBJ2-7; 10 bases line up with TRBD2. CDR3 length: 14 residues. CDR1 and CDR2 from the germline V gene are LGHNT and FRNRAP. J gave up 6 bases and V 4 bases, and 6 bases lay outside the gene matches. CDR3 sequence: CASGWGTSVSEQYF. In DNA form, the CDR3 reads TGTGCTAGTGGTTGGGGGACTAGCGTGTCCGAGCAGTACTTC.

The chain joins TRBV9 to TRBJ1-1, with 9 bases matching TRBD1. Looked up from germline, CDR1 is SGDLS and CDR2 is YYNGEE. V lost 0 bases, J lost 2 bases, and 2 bases stayed unmatched. This CDR3 is 15 amino acids long. CDR3 residues: CASSVGGQGNTEAFF. In DNA form, the CDR3 reads TGTGCCAGCAGCGTAGGGGGACAGGGAAACACTGAAGCTTTCTTT.

The genes are TRBV27 and TRBJ2-5; D not certain. With 3 bases removed from V and 0 bases from J, the gap between germline ends came to 5 bases. The germline CDR1 and CDR2 sequences are MNHEY and SMNVEV (reference sequence). CDR3 size: 13 residues. DNA for the CDR3: TGTGCCAGCAGTTTTTCGTACCAAGAGACCCAGTACTTC. It encodes CASSFSYQETQYF.

This chain joins TRBV6-5 and TRBJ1-5; possible D gene TRBD1, 6 bases. V lost 3 bases and J 7 bases, leaving 13 bases between the germline ends. Germline V gene lookup returns CDR1 MNHEY and CDR2 SVGAGI. There are 14 residues in the CDR3. CDR3 protein: CASSYTGPGQPQHF. CDR3 bases: TGTGCCAGCAGTTATACAGGGCCGGGACAGCCCCAGCATTTT.

The chain couples TRBV3-1 (or the pseudogene TRBV3-2) to TRBJ2-7; D call uncertain. V was clipped by 2 bases and J by 3 bases, with 5 bases between them. Per germline, CDR1 LGHDT and CDR2 YNNKEL (reference sequence). The CDR3 contains 12 residues. The CDR3 sequence is CASSQNIYEQYF. For the CDR3, the DNA is TGTGCCAGCAGCCAAAACATCTACGAGCAGTACTTC.

V usage is TRBV12-3 or TRBV12-4 and J usage is TRBJ2-7; the D gene is possibly TRBD1 (6 bases). V was cut by 3 bases and J by 2 bases, with 8 bases left in between. CDR3 length: 13 residues. The CDR3 DNA reads TGTGCCAGCAGTTTTACAGGGACCTACGAGCAGTACTTC. Its translation is CASSFTGTYEQYF.

This sequence joins TRBV5-1 and TRBJ1-1; D is possibly TRBD1 (5 bases). Deletions cut 3 bases from V and 5 bases from J, with 17 bases between. The CDR3 totals 15 residues. Germline values: CDR1 SGHRS, CDR2 YFSETQ. The CDR3 coding sequence is TGCGCCAGCAGCTCTGGGGACTCCACGGGGACTGAAGCTTTCTTT. This encodes CASSSGDSTGTEAFF.

The chain joins TRBV9 to TRBJ1-5, with unresolved D. Trimming stripped 4 bases from V and 0 bases from J, with 11 bases between. Germline-derived CDR1 and CDR2 are SGDLS and YYNGEE. The CDR3 is 15 amino acids. This CDR3 is CASSPRRDSNQPQHF. The DNA of the CDR3 is TGTGCCAGCAGCCCCCGCCGGGATAGCAATCAGCCCCAGCATTTT.

This clone turned up a few times. This chain uses TRBV30 with TRBJ2-1; TRBD2 is a possible D gene (5 bases). There are 16 residues in the CDR3. CDR1 GTSNPN and CDR2 SVGIG come from the germline V gene (reference sequence). V was cut by 2 bases and J by 6 bases, with 20 bases left in between. The CDR3 coding sequence is TGTGCCTGGAGTCCCCATGTTTCGGGGATTGGCAATGAGCAGTTCTTC. It codes for CAWSPHVSGIGNEQFF.

The gene calls are TRBV7-6 and TRBJ2-1; a weak D match, TRBD2 (6 bases). CDR3 size: 16 residues. Trimming pared 4 bases from V and 0 bases from J, leaving 13 bases between. Germline V gene sequence: CDR1 SGHVS, CDR2 FNYEAQ. CDR3 residues: CASSSPGGSSYNEQFF. DNA for the CDR3: TGTGCCAGCAGCTCCCCTGGGGGGAGCTCCTACAATGAGCAGTTCTTC.

The chain couples TRBV30 to TRBJ1-6, with 11 bases identical to TRBD1. V dropped 1 base and J dropped 13; count of bases not matched to a gene: 6. CDR3 length equals 14 residues. Germline V lookup: CDR1 GTSNPN, CDR2 SVGIG (reference sequence). Here the CDR3 DNA reads TGTGCCTGGAGTGCGGGGACAGGGGGTTTCCCCCTCCACTTT. Protein sequence: CAWSAGTGGFPLHF.

The chain joins TRBV7-2 to TRBJ1-5; unclear D gene. Trimming cost V 3 bases and J 5 bases, with 8 bases left between them. Per germline, CDR1 SGHTA and CDR2 FQGNSA. This CDR3 is built from 13 residues. The CDR3 is CASSFQQDQPQHF. The CDR3 DNA is TGTGCCAGCAGCTTTCAGCAGGATCAGCCCCAGCATTTT.

The rearrangement joins TRBV11-2 to TRBJ2-5, with D possibly TRBD1 on 6 matching bases. V lost 5 bases, J lost 3 bases, and 7 bases lay in between. CDR1 and CDR2 from the germline V gene are SGHAT and FQNNGV. CDR3 length: 12 amino acids. The CDR3 is CASSPGEETQYF. CDR3 nucleotides: TGTGCCAGCAGCCCAGGGGAAGAGACCCAGTACTTC.

The rearrangement joins TRBV14 to TRBJ2-1, with a tentative D call TRBD1 (5 bases). This CDR3 region has 11 residues. The V gene's germline CDR1 is SGHDN and CDR2 FVKESK. Trimming took off 5 bases at V and 7 bases at J, with 6 bases between the two ends. CDR3 nucleotide sequence: TGTGCCAGCAGCGCAGGGAATGAGCAGTTCTTC. Amino acids: CASSAGNEQFF. Drawing the rest from reference TRBV14 and TRBJ2-1, the complete variable domain is EAGVTQFPSHSVIEKGQTVTLRCDPISGHDNLYWYRRVMGKEIKFLLHFVKESKQDESGMPNNRFLAERTGGTYSTLKVQPAELEDSGVYFCASSAGNEQFFGPGTRLTVL.

The J gene is TRBJ1-1, the V gene TRBV3-1 (or the pseudogene TRBV3-2); D perhaps matches TRBD1 (6 bases). The CDR3 consists of 15 residues. The germline V and J ends were trimmed by 4 bases and 1 base, with 13 bases remaining between them. Germline values: CDR1 LGHDT, CDR2 YNNKEL (reference sequence). This chain's CDR3 is CASSPRRGSNTEAFF. The CDR3 DNA is TGTGCCAGCAGCCCTCGAAGGGGGTCGAACACTGAAGCTTTCTTT.

V gene TRBV19 combines with J gene TRBJ1-5, with D maybe TRBD1 (5 bases). This CDR3 spans 16 amino acids. V lost 5 bases, J lost 0 bases, and 14 bases lay in between. Germline CDR1 reads LNHDA; CDR2 reads SQIVND (reference sequence). In DNA form, the CDR3 reads TGTGCCAGTAGTGCGGGGACCTTGGATAGCAATCAGCCCCAGCATTTT. Amino acid sequence: CASSAGTLDSNQPQHF.

In this sample, this clone turned up a few times. This chain joins TRBV9 and TRBJ2-1; TRBD1 aligns across 9 bases. The ends lost 3 bases at V and 4 bases at J; junction bases unmatched: 14. Looked up from germline, CDR1 is SGDLS and CDR2 is YYNGEE. This CDR3 region has 18 residues. The CDR3 nucleotides read TGTGCCAGCAGCGGGTTGGAGGGGACAGGGTTGACTTACAATGAGCAGTTCTTC. Translation gives CASSGLEGTGLTYNEQFF. The full variable domain, in which reference TRBV9 and TRBJ2-1 provide the parts outside the CDR3, is DSGVTQTPKHLITATGQRVTLRCSPRSGDLSVYWYQQSLDQGLQFLIQYYNGEERAKGNILERFSAQQFPDLHSELNLSSLELGDSALYFCASSGLEGTGLTYNEQFFGPGTRLTVL.

The chain is built from TRBV6-6 and TRBJ1-2; D is ambiguous. The CDR3 spans 14 residues. V gave up 5 bases and J gave up 4 bases, with 14 bases separating them. Per germline, CDR1 MNHNY and CDR2 SVGAGI (reference sequence). The CDR3 loop reads CASSPGVNSYGYTF. CDR3 sequence (DNA): TGTGCCAGCAGTCCGGGAGTTAACTCCTATGGCTACACCTTC.

This clone showed up just a few times. V gene TRBV19 combines with J gene TRBJ2-1, with TRBD2 as a possible D gene (6 bases). V was shortened by 5 bases and J by 0 bases, with 11 bases between the two germline ends. The CDR3 contains 15 residues. Germline V gene sequence: CDR1 LNHDA, CDR2 SQIVND (reference sequence). The CDR3 loop reads CASSSSSASYNEQFF. In DNA, the CDR3 is TGTGCCAGTAGTTCCTCTAGCGCCTCCTACAATGAGCAGTTCTTC.

CDR3 DNA sequence: TGCGCCAGCAGCTTGGTCAGGATCTCCTACGAGCAGTACTTC. Protein product: CASSLVRISYEQYF. This rearrangement joins TRBV5-1 to TRBJ2-7, with D unresolved. CDR1 is SGHRS, CDR2 YFSETQ, per germline. The V gene lost 0 bases and the J gene lost 0 bases, with 7 bases spanning the gap. The CDR3 extends over 14 amino acids.

V gene TRBV12-3 or TRBV12-4 combines with J gene TRBJ1-2, with a tentative D call TRBD1 (6 bases). The length of the CDR3 is 13 residues. V lost 7 bases and J 7 bases, leaving 16 bases between the germline ends. CDR3 sequence: CASKGPGAGGYTF. The CDR3 coding sequence is TGTGCCAGCAAGGGTCCAGGGGCAGGTGGCTACACCTTC.

CDR3 DNA sequence: TGTGCCACCAGCGGTGCCAGGCTTGGATATGGCTACACCTTC. It is translated as CATSGARLGYGYTF. The rearrangement joins TRBV15 to TRBJ1-2; unclear D gene. Trimming cost V 5 bases and J 5 bases, with 15 bases left between them. The CDR3 has 14 amino acids. Germline V lookup: CDR1 LNHNV, CDR2 YYDKDF (reference sequence).

A few counts support this clone. This rearrangement joins TRBV10-3 to TRBJ2-7; a possible D gene is TRBD2 (6 bases). Germline lookup yields CDR1 ENHRY and CDR2 SYGVKD. The CDR3 is made up of 13 amino acids. V was clipped by 5 bases and J by 1 base, with 9 bases between them. CDR3 loop: CAISIADSYEQYF. DNA for the CDR3: TGTGCCATCAGTATAGCGGATTCCTACGAGCAGTACTTC.

The rearrangement links TRBV27 to TRBJ1-5, with D tentatively TRBD1 (5 bases). Germline V gene lookup returns CDR1 MNHEY and CDR2 SMNVEV (reference sequence). CDR3 size: 15 residues. The V gene lost 5 bases and the J gene lost 4 bases, with 15 bases spanning the gap. The CDR3 bases are TGTGCCAGCAGTCTAGGGAGGGGAGGGAATCAGCCCCAGCATTTT. This translates into CASSLGRGGNQPQHF.